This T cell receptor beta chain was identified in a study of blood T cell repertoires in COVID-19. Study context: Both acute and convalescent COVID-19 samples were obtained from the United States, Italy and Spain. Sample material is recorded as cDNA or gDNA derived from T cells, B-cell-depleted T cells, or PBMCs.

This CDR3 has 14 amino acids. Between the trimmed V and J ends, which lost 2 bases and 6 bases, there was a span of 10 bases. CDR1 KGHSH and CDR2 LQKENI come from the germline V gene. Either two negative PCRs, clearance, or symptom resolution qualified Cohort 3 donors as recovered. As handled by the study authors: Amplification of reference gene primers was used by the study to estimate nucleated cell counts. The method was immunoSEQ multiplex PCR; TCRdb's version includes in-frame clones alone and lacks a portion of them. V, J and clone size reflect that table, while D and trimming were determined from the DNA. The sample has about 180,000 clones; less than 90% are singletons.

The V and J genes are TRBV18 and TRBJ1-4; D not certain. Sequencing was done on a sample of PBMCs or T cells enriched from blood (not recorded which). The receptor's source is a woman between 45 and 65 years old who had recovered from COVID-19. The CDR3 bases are TGTGCCAGCTCACCATCCGCCAGGCATGAAAAACTGTTTTTT. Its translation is CASSPSARHEKLFF.